The entry below describes one T cell receptor (beta chain). This PCR relied on a set of 60 Vbeta primers and 13 Jbeta primers. Method: immunoSEQ multiplex PCR; TCRdb's copy keeps in-frame clones and lacks some. The table has about 100,000 clones, around 85% seen once. V was trimmed by 4 bases and J by 3 bases, leaving 16 bases between them. The CDR3 extends over 16 amino acids. Germline CDR1 and CDR2: LGHNA and YNFKEQ. This sample stems from a study of cytomegalovirus exposure and HLA in healthy donors. The sample was PBMCs. This chain joins TRBV4-2 and TRBJ2-1; no definite D call. This clonotype originated in a man younger than 45 in good health and CMV-seronegative. The CDR3: CASSRTPGSLYNEQFF. The CDR3 DNA reads as TGTGCCAGCAGCCGAACCCCAGGTTCGCTCTACAATGAGCAGTTCTTC.